Shown below are 24 T cell receptor beta chains from a single sample sequenced in a study of T cell changes during pregnancy in multiple sclerosis (dated by TCRdb to 2018 to 2020). The library was produced with the immunoSEQ multiplex PCR assay. TCRdb provides this immuneACCESS table in a form limited to in-frame rearrangements. Some clones are lacking; in checked studies, under half of them reflect an unresolved V gene, and why the rest are absent is not known. In this sample the table shows some 59,000 clones, 80% to 95% of which occur a single time. Jointly, the top ten make up 6% to 7.5% of the sample. The sequencing here drew on peripheral blood, taken in the third trimester of pregnancy. The source of these receptors is a female donor in good health, enrolled as a control in a pregnancy study.

CDR3 DNA: TGCAGCGTTGGAGAGTCATACGGGACAGGTAACACTGAAGCTTTCTTT. Translating it yields CSVGESYGTGNTEAFF. The chain couples TRBV29-1 to TRBJ1-1, with 8 bases identical to TRBD1. V lost 4 bases and J lost 2; bases outside the gene matches: 12. The CDR3 sequence is 16 residues long. Per germline, CDR1 SQVTM and CDR2 ANQGSEA. The entire variable domain, with the rest obtained from reference TRBV29-1 and TRBJ1-1, is as follows: SAVISQKPSRDICQRGTSLTIQCQVDSQVTMMFWYRQQPGQSLTLIATANQGSEATYESGFVIDKFPISRPNLTFSTLTVSNMSPEDSSIYLCSVGESYGTGNTEAFFGQGTRLTVV.

The J gene is TRBJ2-5, the V gene TRBV11-2, with a tentative D call TRBD1 (6 bases). Germline V gene data show CDR1 as SGHAT and CDR2 as FQNNGV. Trimming removed 8 bases from V and 0 bases from J, with 16 bases in between. The CDR3 has 15 residues. CDR3 DNA sequence: TGTGCCAGCCCCAAGCAGGGGCCCTACCAAGAGACCCAGTACTTC. Its protein product is CASPKQGPYQETQYF.

This sequence joins TRBV30 and TRBJ1-4; possibly TRBD1 for D (5 bases). The CDR3 loop spans 14 amino acids. In germline, CDR1 is GTSNPN, CDR2 SVGIG (reference sequence). V dropped 2 bases and J dropped 6 bases, with 13 bases sitting between them. CDR3 DNA sequence: TGTGCCTGGAGTCCAAGTGGGGCAGATGAAAAACTGTTTTTT. It codes for CAWSPSGADEKLFF.

Only a few counts were recorded for this clone. This chain links TRBV9 with TRBJ1-1; a weak D match, TRBD1 (5 bases). The V and J ends lost 4 bases and 2 bases respectively, with 12 bases between them. CDR3 length equals 14 residues. Germline V CDR1 and CDR2: SGDLS, YYNGEE. The DNA of the CDR3 is TGTGCCAGCAGCCCGTTGACAGCTAACACTGAAGCTTTCTTT. It translates to CASSPLTANTEAFF.

The chain employs TRBV30 and TRBJ2-7; 7 nucleotides line up with TRBD1. The CDR3 extends over 12 amino acids. V lost 3 bases and J lost 2; bases outside the gene matches: 1. Germline V gene lookup returns CDR1 GTSNPN and CDR2 SVGIG (reference sequence). The CDR3 here is CAWRTGTYEQYF. The CDR3 coding sequence is TGTGCCTGGAGGACAGGGACCTACGAGCAGTACTTC.

The V gene is TRBV30, the J gene TRBJ1-5; D gene ambiguous. The germline CDR1 and CDR2 sequences are GTSNPN and SVGIG (reference sequence). This CDR3 has 13 amino acids. V was clipped by 5 bases and J by 4 bases, with 12 bases between them. The CDR3 bases are TGTGCCTGGGGCTTAGCGGGGAATCAGCCCCAGCATTTT. As protein: CAWGLAGNQPQHF.

This clone came up once. V gene TRBV5-4 combines with J gene TRBJ2-5; maybe TRBD2 (6 bases). The CDR3 runs 14 residues. CDR1 and CDR2 from the germline V gene are SGHNT and YYREEE (reference sequence). The V end lost 1 base, the J end lost 1 base, and 8 bases lay between the germline ends. CDR3 sequence: CASSLQGGQETQYF. As DNA, the CDR3 is TGTGCCAGCAGCTTGCAGGGAGGCCAAGAGACCCAGTACTTC.

V gene TRBV7-9 combines with J gene TRBJ1-2; 10 nucleotides match TRBD1. With V trimmed by 6 bases and J by 5 bases, 12 bases remained unmatched. Germline assignment: CDR1 SEHNR and CDR2 FQNEAQ (reference sequence). This CDR3 is 16 amino acids long. The CDR3 region has the DNA TGTGCCAGCAGTTCATCCGGTGGGACAGGGGTTTATGGCTACACCTTC. It codes for CASSSSGGTGVYGYTF.

The V and J genes are TRBV9 and TRBJ1-1, with 9 bases matching TRBD1. The V gene end was trimmed by 3 bases and the J gene end by 10 bases; junction bases not matched to a gene: 1. The CDR3 spans 11 residues. CDR1 SGDLS and CDR2 YYNGEE come from the germline V gene. The CDR3 DNA reads TGTGCCAGCAGCGCGGGACAGGGAGCTTTCTTT. Translating it yields CASSAGQGAFF.

The chain combines TRBV6-5 with TRBJ2-1; 8 nucleotides align to TRBD2. The V gene's germline CDR1 is MNHEY and CDR2 SVGAGI. V shed 5 bases and J 3 bases; nucleotides not matched to a gene: 3. This CDR3 has 14 amino acids. For the CDR3, the DNA is TGTGCCAGCAGTACAGGGACTAGCTACAATGAGCAGTTCTTC. Translated: CASSTGTSYNEQFF.

The chain uses TRBV5-4 and TRBJ2-2, with TRBD2 as a possible D gene (7 bases). Germline V gene lookup returns CDR1 SGHNT and CDR2 YYREEE (reference sequence). V was shortened by 4 bases and J by 4 bases, with 20 bases between the two germline ends. The CDR3 spans 17 residues. This CDR3 reads CASSPTLGGGVTGELFF. CDR3 DNA: TGTGCCAGCAGCCCTACTCTAGGGGGGGGAGTCACCGGGGAGCTGTTTTTT. Variable domain in full (rest from reference TRBV5-4 and TRBJ2-2): ETGVTQSPTHLIKTRGQQVTLRCSSQSGHNTVSWYQQALGQGPQFIFQYYREEENGRGNFPPRFSGLQFPNYSSELNVNALELDDSALYLCASSPTLGGGVTGELFFGEGSRLTVL.

The chain couples TRBV30 to TRBJ2-4; tentatively, D is TRBD2 (5 bases). V lost 8 bases to trimming and J lost 7 bases, with 15 bases between them. The V gene's germline CDR1 is GTSNPN and CDR2 SVGIG (reference sequence). CDR3 size: 12 residues. CDR3: CALAGGGNIQYF. CDR3 in DNA: TGTGCCCTGGCAGGCGGCGGGAACATTCAGTACTTC. The whole variable domain, filled in from reference TRBV30 and TRBJ2-4, reads SQTIHQWPATLVQPVGSPLSLECTVEGTSNPNLYWYRQAAGRGLQLLFYSVGIGQISSEVPQNLSASRPQDRQFILSSKKLLLSDSGFYLCALAGGGNIQYFGAGTRLSVL.

This clone occurred a few times. This chain joins TRBV27 and TRBJ1-3; D might be TRBD1 (5 bases). Per germline, CDR1 MNHEY and CDR2 SMNVEV (reference sequence). Between the trimmed V and J ends, which lost 5 bases and 0 bases, there was a span of 14 bases. The CDR3 spans 16 residues. The CDR3 spells CASSRDSGFSGNTIYF. The CDR3 region has the DNA TGTGCCAGCAGTCGAGACAGTGGTTTCTCTGGAAACACCATATATTTT.

The chain links TRBV4-1 to TRBJ2-2; 9 nucleotides line up with TRBD2. The germline CDR1 and CDR2 sequences are MGHRA and YSYEKL. J was trimmed by 3 bases and V by 4 bases; bases with no gene match: 3. The CDR3 is made up of 15 amino acids. CDR3 nucleotides: TGCGCCAGCAGCCCAGGACTAGCGTACACCGGGGAGCTGTTTTTT. It is translated as CASSPGLAYTGELFF.

J is TRBJ2-1 and V is TRBV12-5; no definite D call. V lost 1 base, J lost 2 bases, and 9 bases lay in between. The CDR3 is 15 residues long. Germline CDR1 is LGHNT and CDR2 is FRNRAP. This CDR3 is CASGLDPLTYNEQFF. DNA for the CDR3: TGTGCTAGTGGTTTGGATCCGTTAACCTACAATGAGCAGTTCTTC.

The chain uses TRBV19 and TRBJ2-7, with D possibly being TRBD2 (6 bases). This CDR3 region has 13 residues. Germline V gene lookup returns CDR1 LNHDA and CDR2 SQIVND (reference sequence). Trimming left V 5 bases short and J 2 bases short, with 10 bases between. Here the CDR3 DNA reads TGTGCCAGTAGTCCGGGACTCACCTACGAGCAGTACTTC. It specifies CASSPGLTYEQYF.

Remarks on this clone: The sample carries other DNA sequences with the same CDR3. The V and J genes are TRBV10-3 and TRBJ2-3; 9 nucleotides agree with TRBD2. Germline trimming cut 6 bases from V and 3 bases from J; bases unmatched to any gene: 7. This CDR3 has 15 amino acids. Germline loops: CDR1 ENHRY, CDR2 SYGVKD. CDR3 residues: CAISGGLAGTDTQYF. As DNA, the CDR3 is TGTGCCATCAGCGGGGGGCTAGCGGGAACAGATACGCAGTATTTT.

The chain joins TRBV25-1 to TRBJ2-7; TRBD2 matches at 7 bases. With 1 base clipped from V and 1 base from J, the junction kept 10 bases outside the gene matches. From germline, CDR1 is MGHDK and CDR2 SYGVNS. The length of the CDR3 is 17 residues. In nucleotides, the CDR3 is TGTGCCAGCAGTGAATCGGGGAGGGGTCCCTCATCCTACGAGCAGTACTTC. Its translation: CASSESGRGPSSYEQYF.

This clone has just one count. The rearrangement links TRBV15 to TRBJ1-2, with a tentative D call TRBD1 (6 bases). The CDR3 has 15 residues. Trimming removed 0 bases from V and 9 bases from J, with 17 bases in between. Germline loops: CDR1 LNHNV, CDR2 YYDKDF (reference sequence). In nucleotides, the CDR3 is TGTGCCACCAGCAGAGAGCAGGGGCCGGCTATGAGCTACACCTTC. Protein: CATSREQGPAMSYTF.

This clone was seen a few times. The chain links TRBV6-5 to TRBJ1-5; 7 bases are a match to TRBD1. Per the germline V gene, CDR1 is MNHEY and CDR2 is SVGAGI. V trimming: 6 bases; J trimming: 3 bases; junction bases outside the gene matches: 8. The CDR3 length is 15 residues. Written as DNA, the CDR3 is TGTGCCAGCAGCCTTCGACAGGGCCACAATCAGCCCCAGCATTTT. Translated: CASSLRQGHNQPQHF.

The chain is built from TRBV5-6 and TRBJ2-5; TRBD2 might be the D (6 bases). The CDR3 has 15 amino acids. The V gene lost 4 bases and the J gene lost 4 bases, with 17 bases spanning the gap. CDR1 is SGHDT, CDR2 YYEEEE, per germline. CDR3 coding DNA: TGTGCCAGCAGCCTGAGCGGGCAGGGAACAGAGACCCAGTACTTC. Translated: CASSLSGQGTETQYF.

V is TRBV5-1 and J is TRBJ1-1; TRBD1 matches 7 bases. This CDR3 has 16 residues. After removal of 4 bases from V and 4 bases from J, the junction contained 13 bases not matched to a gene. CDR1 is SGHRS, CDR2 YFSETQ, per germline. CDR3 nucleotides: TGCGCCAGCAGCCCACAGGGGACCGCAGGTGGCACTGAAGCTTTCTTT. Its protein product is CASSPQGTAGGTEAFF.

The rearrangement uses TRBV6-6 and TRBJ1-3; TRBD1 is a possible D gene (6 bases). There are 14 residues in the CDR3. Trimming left V 6 bases short and J 0 bases short, with 9 bases between. Germline-derived CDR1 and CDR2 are MNHNY and SVGAGI (reference sequence). The CDR3 coding sequence is TGTGCCAGCAGCCGACAGGCCTCTGGAAACACCATATATTTT. Translating gives CASSRQASGNTIYF.

This chain uses TRBV7-2 with TRBJ1-3; a possible D gene is TRBD1 (6 bases). The length of the CDR3 is 16 residues. Germline V gives CDR1 SGHTA, CDR2 FQGNSA. The ends were cut back, 1 base at V and 3 bases at J, with 13 bases in the middle. The CDR3 region has the DNA TGTGCCAGCAGCTTAGTAGTGGGGGCTGGTGGAAACACCATATATTTT. This gives the protein CASSLVVGAGGNTIYF.